The present T cell receptor beta chain was sequenced within a study of regulatory T cells in long-lasting Graves disease. General study points: Persistent disease samples used TRBV28, TRBJ1-2 and TRBJ2-5 preferentially.

The sample's time point: persistent/refractory GD, antithyroid drugs over 5 years with positive TRAb. Researchers made the TCR library from RNA that was extracted from PBMCs. The authors diagnosed Graves' disease using American Thyroid Association guidelines. All patients originated from an endocrinology department located in Xi'an, China. The authors built TCR beta libraries using iRepertoire HTBI primers and Arm-PCR of CDR3 regions. TCRdb re-called the multiplex PCR reads with MiXCR, one entry per CDR3 protein. Of approximately 690,000 distinct CDR3 sequences in the sample, around 30% were seen once. The germline CDR1 and CDR2 sequences are GTSNPN and SVGIG (reference sequence). This CDR3 contains 14 residues. As to this clonotype: What it binds is unknown. The junction shows a germline mismatch at one end, possibly a read error.

Sequencing was performed on peripheral blood mononuclear cells (PBMCs), taken when the disease was refractory, from a patient treated with antithyroid drugs. The J gene is TRBJ2-6, the V gene TRBV30; TRBD1 is a possible D gene (5 bases). The TCR comes from a female donor with Graves disease. The CDR3 sequence is CAWSDISGANVLTF. The CDR3 DNA is TGTGCCTGGAGTGATATCTCTGGGGCCAACGTCCTAACTTTC.